A single sample is the source of the 25 T cell receptor beta chains below, sequenced in a study of early T cells in non-severe SARS-CoV-2 infection. Using its own MiXCR run on the 5' RACE reads, TCRdb lists one record per CDR3 protein. This table holds approximately 70,000 distinct CDR3 sequences, about 13% found once. Sequencing was done on a sample of whole blood. These receptors came from an adult who was a healthcare worker with PCR-confirmed SARS-CoV-2 infection or an uninfected control (not recorded which).

There are many counts of this clonotype. This chain links TRBV6-2 or TRBV6-3 with TRBJ2-7, with TRBD2 as a possible D gene (5 bases). Germline V gene data show CDR1 as MNHEY and CDR2 as SVGEGT. The CDR3 runs 15 residues. V lost 5 bases and J lost 5, with 19 bases in between. CDR3 bases: TGTGCCAGCAGTCCCGATGAGGGTGAGGGAAACGAGCAGTACTTC. It encodes CASSPDEGEGNEQYF.

At least ten counts were recorded for this clonotype. V gene TRBV11-2 combines with J gene TRBJ2-3, with D unresolved. The CDR3 is made up of 13 amino acids. V lost 4 bases to trimming and J lost 0 bases, with 5 bases between them. Germline lookup yields CDR1 SGHAT and CDR2 FQNNGV. The CDR3 DNA reads TGTGCCAGCAGCTACCTTAGCACAGATACGCAGTATTTT. The encoded protein is CASSYLSTDTQYF. The full variable domain, completed using reference TRBV11-2 and TRBJ2-3, is EAGVAQSPRYKIIEKRQSVAFWCNPISGHATLYWYQQILGQGPKLLIQFQNNGVVDDSQLPKDRFSAERLKGVDSTLKIQPAKLEDSAVYLCASSYLSTDTQYFGPGTRLTVL.

This clonotype was found many times. This chain connects TRBV6-5 to TRBJ2-2, with 8 nucleotides matching TRBD1. The CDR3 contains 14 residues. Germline lookup yields CDR1 MNHEY and CDR2 SVGAGI. Trimming at V came to 7 bases and at J to 5 bases, leaving 6 bases not matched to a gene. The CDR3 spells CASTRGLGTGELFF. The CDR3 DNA sequence: TGTGCCAGCACCAGGGGGCTGGGGACCGGGGAGCTGTTTTTT.

This clonotype was detected only a few times. This chain joins TRBV18 and TRBJ1-2; D is ambiguous. The ends were cut back, 6 bases at V and 2 bases at J, with 10 bases in the middle. Germline CDR1 reads KGHSH; CDR2 reads LQKENI. The CDR3 is 13 residues long. CDR3 protein: CASSEDGNYGYTF. The CDR3 nucleotides read TGTGCCAGCTCGGAGGACGGAAACTATGGCTACACCTTC.

The V gene is TRBV29-1, the J gene TRBJ2-1, with D possibly called TRBD1 or TRBD2 (5 bases each). The CDR3 extends over 15 amino acids. The germline V gene has CDR1 SQVTM and CDR2 ANQGSEA. With 3 bases removed from V and 0 bases from J, the gap between germline ends came to 12 bases. The chain's CDR3 is CSVEGVTSSYNEQFF. CDR3 DNA: TGCAGCGTTGAGGGGGTCACCAGCTCCTACAATGAGCAGTTCTTC.

This clonotype showed up just a few times. The genes are TRBV6-2 or TRBV6-3 and TRBJ2-1; D remains unclear. The CDR3 has 12 residues. V was clipped by 5 bases and J by 12 bases, with 14 bases between them. The germline V gene encodes CDR1 MNHEY and CDR2 SVGEGT. The CDR3 DNA reads TGTGCCAGCAGTAACGGACCCGACGGGCAGTTCTTC. It is translated as CASSNGPDGQFF.

J is TRBJ2-5 and V is TRBV29-1, with D hard to call. With 4 bases removed from V and 1 base from J, the gap between germline ends came to 7 bases. The CDR3 length is 12 residues. Germline assignment: CDR1 SQVTM and CDR2 ANQGSEA. The CDR3 coding sequence is TGCAGCGTTGTGGTGGTCCAAGAGACCCAGTACTTC. Protein product: CSVVVVQETQYF.

The table lists this clonotype with a few counts. The chain combines TRBV11-3 with TRBJ2-2; 7 nucleotides match TRBD2. This CDR3 contains 15 residues. The germline gives CDR1 SGHNT, CDR2 YENEEA. Trimming took 5 bases from V and 4 from J; bases not matched to a gene: 7. CDR3 bases: TGTGCCAGCAGCAGGGGAGGGGCCGGCACCGGGGAGCTGTTTTTT. The encoded protein is CASSRGGAGTGELFF. Together with reference TRBV11-3 and TRBJ2-2, the CDR3 gives the full variable domain: EAGVVQSPRYKIIEKKQPVAFWCNPISGHNTLYWYLQNLGQGPELLIRYENEEAVDDSQLPKDRFSAERLKGVDSTLKIQPAELGDSAVYLCASSRGGAGTGELFFGEGSRLTVL.

This sequence joins TRBV5-1 and TRBJ2-2, with D maybe TRBD2 (6 bases). The germline gives CDR1 SGHRS, CDR2 YFSETQ. Trimming removed 3 bases at V and 2 bases at J, with 8 bases between. The CDR3 runs 14 residues. The CDR3 nucleotides are TGCGCCAGCAGCTCGGGACTCAACACCGGGGAGCTGTTTTTT. It encodes CASSSGLNTGELFF.

This clonotype was seen many times. The DNA of the CDR3 is TGTGCCAGCCCTGTAGGCACCCGTATTACCTACGAGCAGTACTTC. Translation: CASPVGTRITYEQYF. The chain employs TRBV6-4 and TRBJ2-7; D remains unclear. Germline values: CDR1 MRHNA, CDR2 SNTAGT. There are 15 residues in the CDR3. Trimming took 8 bases from V and 2 from J, leaving 19 bases between them.

This chain connects TRBV7-2 to TRBJ2-5; TRBD1 agrees at 8 bases. This CDR3 spans 14 amino acids. CDR1 SGHTA and CDR2 FQGNSA come from the germline V gene. The V and J ends lost 5 bases and 6 bases, in that order; junction bases with no gene match: 8. The CDR3 reads CASSGTGQWQTQYF. In DNA form, the CDR3 reads TGTGCCAGCAGCGGGACAGGACAGTGGCAGACCCAGTACTTC.

CDR3 DNA: TGTGCCAGCAGCGGAACAGGAGGGTCCGGGGGAGGCACAGATACGCAGTATTTT. Translating it yields CASSGTGGSGGGTDTQYF. V is TRBV7-8 and J is TRBJ2-3, with a weak D call TRBD2 (6 bases). Germline-derived CDR1 and CDR2 are SGHVS and FQNEAQ. The CDR3 sequence is 18 residues long. V was trimmed by 5 bases and J by 1 base, leaving 22 bases between them. Filled out from reference TRBV7-8 and TRBJ2-3, the complete variable domain reads GAGVSQSPRYKVAKRGQDVALRCDPISGHVSLFWYQQALGQGPEFLTYFQNEAQLDKSGLPSDRFFAERPEGSVSTLKIQRTQQEDSAVYLCASSGTGGSGGGTDTQYFGPGTRLTVL.

This clonotype was observed a handful of times. The chain joins TRBV4-2 to TRBJ2-7; D might be TRBD2 (6 bases). There are 13 residues in the CDR3. The germline CDR1 and CDR2 sequences are LGHNA and YNFKEQ. The V and J ends lost 4 bases and 6 bases respectively, with 13 bases between them. The CDR3 spells CASSRSREVEQYF. DNA of the CDR3: TGTGCCAGCAGCCGGAGCAGGGAGGTCGAGCAGTACTTC.

The rearrangement joins TRBV29-1 to TRBJ1-1, with D uncertain. This CDR3 has 10 amino acids. Trimming removed 3 bases at V and 3 bases at J, with 2 bases between. Germline CDR1 is SQVTM and CDR2 is ANQGSEA. The DNA for the CDR3 is TGCAGCGTTGAGTACACTGAAGCTTTCTTT. This translates into CSVEYTEAFF. The full variable domain, in which reference TRBV29-1 and TRBJ1-1 provide the parts outside the CDR3, is SAVISQKPSRDICQRGTSLTIQCQVDSQVTMMFWYRQQPGQSLTLIATANQGSEATYESGFVIDKFPISRPNLTFSTLTVSNMSPEDSSIYLCSVEYTEAFFGQGTRLTVV.

This clonotype was recorded a few times. This chain joins TRBV11-2 and TRBJ2-1; 7 bases map to TRBD2. The CDR3 consists of 17 residues. After removal of 5 bases from V and 8 bases from J, the junction contained 18 bases not matched to a gene. Per the germline V gene, CDR1 is SGHAT and CDR2 is FQNNGV. CDR3 coding DNA: TGTGCCAGCAGCCGGGAGGAGATTGGACTGGCGCTCGATGAGCAGTTCTTC. Residues: CASSREEIGLALDEQFF.

This clonotype showed up many times. The V gene is TRBV7-8, the J gene TRBJ1-1, with TRBD1 identical over 7 bases. Losses at the gene ends were 1 base for V and 0 bases for J; bases not matched to a gene: 5. Per germline, CDR1 SGHVS and CDR2 FQNEAQ. The CDR3 runs 16 residues. The CDR3 nucleotides read TGTGCCAGCAGCTTAGAGGGACAGTGGATGAACACTGAAGCTTTCTTT. It yields the protein CASSLEGQWMNTEAFF. Full variable domain (outside the CDR3, taken from reference TRBV7-8 and TRBJ1-1): GAGVSQSPRYKVAKRGQDVALRCDPISGHVSLFWYQQALGQGPEFLTYFQNEAQLDKSGLPSDRFFAERPEGSVSTLKIQRTQQEDSAVYLCASSLEGQWMNTEAFFGQGTRLTVV.

The chain employs TRBV9 and TRBJ2-1, with no clear D. Trimming removed 0 bases at V and 8 bases at J, with 9 bases between. The germline V gene has CDR1 SGDLS and CDR2 YYNGEE. The CDR3 contains 13 residues. The CDR3 loop is CASSVVHRHEQFF. The CDR3, as DNA: TGTGCCAGCAGCGTAGTACATCGCCATGAGCAGTTCTTC.

The chain uses TRBV29-1 and TRBJ2-3; no clear D gene. CDR1 is SQVTM and CDR2 is ANQGSEA in the germline V gene. The length of the CDR3 is 13 residues. CDR3 in DNA: TGCGGCGCGAGCGTGACTAGCACAGATACGCAGTATTTT. Translated: CGASVTSTDTQYF.

A few counts support this clonotype. CDR3 DNA: TGTGCCAGCAGAGGATTCAATGAGCAGTTCTTC. Protein sequence: CASRGFNEQFF. J is TRBJ2-1 and V is TRBV7-6; D remains unclear. Germline V gives CDR1 SGHVS, CDR2 FNYEAQ. Trimming took off 6 bases at V and 6 bases at J, with 6 bases between the two ends. The CDR3 has 11 amino acids.

The V gene is TRBV6-2 or TRBV6-3, the J gene TRBJ2-1; no clear D. The V and J ends lost 7 bases and 0 bases respectively, with 10 bases between them. The CDR3 is made up of 14 amino acids. Per germline, CDR1 MNHEY and CDR2 SVGEGT. This CDR3 is CASIDPSSYNEQFF. The DNA for the CDR3 is TGTGCCAGCATAGACCCTAGCTCCTACAATGAGCAGTTCTTC.

This clonotype was found a few times. This chain uses TRBV4-2 with TRBJ2-7; 16 nucleotides align to TRBD2. The CDR3 runs 18 residues. V lost 4 bases to trimming and J lost 3 bases; unmatched junction nucleotides: 9. Germline V lookup: CDR1 LGHNA, CDR2 YNFKEQ. The CDR3 loop reads CASSRVPGLAGGRYEQYF. The CDR3 DNA is TGTGCCAGCAGCCGAGTCCCGGGACTAGCGGGGGGGCGCTACGAGCAGTACTTC.

This clonotype was detected a few times. V gene TRBV4-1 combines with J gene TRBJ2-1; 11 positions agree with TRBD2. CDR1 is MGHRA, CDR2 YSYEKL, per germline. With V trimmed by 0 bases and J by 8 bases, 6 bases remained unmatched. The CDR3 totals 16 residues. Here the CDR3 reads CASSQDSGGAGYEQFF. The CDR3 DNA reads as TGCGCCAGCAGCCAAGATAGCGGGGGGGCCGGGTATGAGCAGTTCTTC.

The chain uses TRBV11-1 and TRBJ2-3; D is unclear. This CDR3 has 15 residues. CDR1 and CDR2 from the germline V gene are SGHAT and FQDESV (reference sequence). Trimming took off 4 bases at V and 14 bases at J, with 25 bases between the two ends. The CDR3 here is CASSSDTAPQRPSYF. CDR3 sequence (DNA): TGTGCCAGCAGCTCTGACACAGCCCCACAACGTCCGTCGTATTTT.

V and J are TRBV7-8 and TRBJ2-1, with a tentative D call TRBD1 (7 bases). V lost 10 bases and J 2 bases, leaving 15 bases between the germline ends. Germline CDR1 SGHVS, CDR2 FQNEAQ. This CDR3 contains 14 residues. The CDR3 sequence is CATRQGGAYNEQFF. For the CDR3, the DNA is TGTGCCACTCGTCAGGGGGGAGCCTACAATGAGCAGTTCTTC.

This chain joins TRBV4-1 and TRBJ1-6, with D hard to call. The germline V and J ends were trimmed by 1 base and 13 bases, with 8 bases remaining between them. Germline V gene sequence: CDR1 MGHRA, CDR2 YSYEKL. The CDR3 is 12 amino acids. The CDR3 here is CASSQGLWPLHF. Here the CDR3 DNA reads TGCGCCAGCAGCCAAGGTCTGTGGCCCCTCCACTTT.